This TCR beta chain was obtained from a study of stem cell transplantation in POMP-related autoinflammatory disease. Study information: Impaired MHC class I-dependent CD8+ differentiation was hypothesized from defective thymoproteasomes.

A remark on this clone: Its target is unknown.

The study, taken as a whole, reports: PRAID patients trended toward lower TRB diversity and higher clonality in all analyzed T-cell subsets.

Profiled with immunoSEQ multiplex PCR; TCRdb holds only in-frame clones, not every one. The table includes around 2,000 clones, about 86% detected once. PRAID combined immunodeficiency and autoinflammation. This material consisted of Tregs from PBMCs, taken before stem cell transplantation. This clonotype originated in a human donor with POMP-related autoinflammation and immune dysregulation (PRAID).

The chain's CDR3 is CASSASVYTEAFF. The CDR3 DNA reads as TGTGCCAGCAGCGCCTCAGTCTACACTGAAGCTTTCTTT. V gene TRBV7-9 combines with J gene TRBJ1-1; D unclear. There are 13 residues in the CDR3. CDR1 is SEHNR, CDR2 FQNEAQ, per germline (reference sequence). Trimming took off 5 bases at V and 3 bases at J, with 10 bases between the two ends.